This T cell receptor beta chain was sequenced for a study of identical twins. Notes on the study in general: The study found that models underestimated out-of-frame TCR alpha sharing in monozygotic twins.

Germline V gives CDR1 SGDLS, CDR2 YYNGEE. The CDR3 loop spans 14 amino acids. V lost 0 bases and J 4 bases, leaving 10 bases between the germline ends. TCRdb reprocessed the 5' RACE reads with MiXCR, giving one entry per CDR3 protein. This table holds about 470,000 distinct CDR3 sequences, roughly a quarter found once. Note on this clonotype: What it recognizes is unknown.

These same records also appear under a second study, on T cells expressing NK-cell markers. That report adds: Within the sequenced cohort of eight donors, seven exhibited HCMV seropositivity and one was seronegative. Clones of NKG2C+ T cells that had expanded were of unclear HCMV specificity.

The sample consisted of CD4+ T cells sorted from blood. The chain joins TRBV9 to TRBJ2-5, with D possibly matching TRBD1 (5 bases). This TCR was sampled from a woman between 18 and 29 years old in good health. CDR3 region: CASSVAPTAETQYF. Written as DNA, the CDR3 is TGTGCCAGCAGCGTAGCTCCGACAGCAGAGACCCAGTACTTC. The full variable domain, its missing parts supplied by reference TRBV9 and TRBJ2-5, is DSGVTQTPKHLITATGQRVTLRCSPRSGDLSVYWYQQSLDQGLQFLIQYYNGEERAKGNILERFSAQQFPDLHSELNLSSLELGDSALYFCASSVAPTAETQYFGPGTRLLVL.